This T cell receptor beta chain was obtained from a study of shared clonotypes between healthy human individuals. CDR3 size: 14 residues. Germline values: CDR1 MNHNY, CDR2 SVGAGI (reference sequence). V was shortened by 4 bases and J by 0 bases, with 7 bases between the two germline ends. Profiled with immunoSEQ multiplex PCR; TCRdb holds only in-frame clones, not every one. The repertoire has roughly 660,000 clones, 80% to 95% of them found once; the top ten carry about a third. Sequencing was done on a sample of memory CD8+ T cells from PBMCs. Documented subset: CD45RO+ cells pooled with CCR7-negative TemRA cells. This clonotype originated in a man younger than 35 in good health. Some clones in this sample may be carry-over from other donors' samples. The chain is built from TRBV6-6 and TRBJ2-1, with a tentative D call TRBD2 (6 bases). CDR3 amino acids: CASSSGDSYNEQFF. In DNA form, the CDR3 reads TGTGCCAGCAGTTCGGGAGACTCCTACAATGAGCAGTTCTTC.